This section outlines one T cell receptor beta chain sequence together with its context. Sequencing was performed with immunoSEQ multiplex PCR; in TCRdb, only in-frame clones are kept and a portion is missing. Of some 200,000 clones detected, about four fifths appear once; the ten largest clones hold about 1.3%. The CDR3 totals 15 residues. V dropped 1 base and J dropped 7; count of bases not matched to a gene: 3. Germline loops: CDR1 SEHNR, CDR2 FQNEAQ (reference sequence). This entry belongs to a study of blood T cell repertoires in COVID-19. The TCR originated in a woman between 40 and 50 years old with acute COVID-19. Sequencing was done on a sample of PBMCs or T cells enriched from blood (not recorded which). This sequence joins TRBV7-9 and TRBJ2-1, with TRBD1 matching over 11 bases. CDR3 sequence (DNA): TGTGCCAGCAGCTTAGTGGGACAGGGGGTGAATGAGCAGTTCTTC. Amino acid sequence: CASSLVGQGVNEQFF.